The 22 T cell receptor beta chains presented below share a single source sample, sequenced in a study of blood T cell repertoires in COVID-19. Clones were sequenced by immunoSEQ multiplex PCR, and TCRdb holds only the in-frame ones, with some missing. The top ten hold about 2.1% of the sample, which has 200,000 to 250,000 clones, 80% to 85% seen once. Source material: peripheral blood. Receptors were obtained from an older woman with acute or convalescent COVID-19.

The genes are TRBV11-2 and TRBJ2-5, with TRBD1 matching 10 bases. CDR3 length: 15 residues. V dropped 3 bases and J dropped 5; count of bases not matched to a gene: 6. The germline V gene has CDR1 SGHAT and CDR2 FQNNGV. The CDR3 DNA reads as TGTGCCAGCAGCTTCCGGGACAGGGGAGCGGAGACCCAGTACTTC. Its translation is CASSFRDRGAETQYF.

The chain combines TRBV11-2 with TRBJ2-2; 11 nucleotides line up with TRBD2. Germline CDR1 SGHAT, CDR2 FQNNGV. The CDR3 runs 17 residues. J lost 4 bases, V lost 1 base, and 5 bases had no gene match. The CDR3 bases are TGTGCCAGCAGCTTAGGGACTAGCGGGTCCTTCACCGGGGAGCTGTTTTTT. Its protein is CASSLGTSGSFTGELFF. Complete variable domain (other parts from reference TRBV11-2 and TRBJ2-2): EAGVAQSPRYKIIEKRQSVAFWCNPISGHATLYWYQQILGQGPKLLIQFQNNGVVDDSQLPKDRFSAERLKGVDSTLKIQPAKLEDSAVYLCASSLGTSGSFTGELFFGEGSRLTVL.

This chain connects TRBV27 to TRBJ1-1; D is possibly TRBD1 (6 bases). Germline-derived CDR1 and CDR2 are MNHEY and SMNVEV (reference sequence). V was cut by 2 bases and J by 2 bases, with 9 bases left in between. The CDR3 spans 14 residues. CDR3 loop: CASSLTGGNTEAFF. CDR3 coding DNA: TGTGCCAGCAGTTTAACTGGGGGCAACACTGAAGCTTTCTTT.

This sequence joins TRBV19 and TRBJ2-3, with D possibly being TRBD2 (6 bases). The germline gives CDR1 LNHDA, CDR2 SQIVND (reference sequence). The V end lost 5 bases, the J end lost 4 bases, and 19 bases lay between the germline ends. The CDR3 totals 16 residues. This CDR3 is CASSSLAHQASDTQYF. The CDR3 DNA sequence: TGTGCCAGTAGTTCACTAGCTCATCAGGCCTCAGATACGCAGTATTTT.

This clone was recorded once. The V call is TRBV6-5, the J call TRBJ1-6; D not certain. The germline V and J ends were trimmed by 4 bases and 12 bases, with 16 bases remaining between them. The CDR3 loop spans 14 amino acids. Germline CDR1 reads MNHEY; CDR2 reads SVGAGI. CDR3 in DNA: TGTGCCAGCAGTTCAACCTTGGAGTTGGGACCCCTCCACTTT. Encoded protein: CASSSTLELGPLHF.

The V gene is TRBV7-7, the J gene TRBJ2-7; 9 bases fit TRBD2. Trimming cost V 5 bases and J 1 base; bases outside gene matches: 9. This CDR3 region has 16 residues. Germline values: CDR1 SSHAT, CDR2 FNYEAQ (reference sequence). The CDR3 is CASSVRLAGFSYEQYF. The CDR3 nucleotides are TGTGCCAGCAGCGTAAGGCTAGCGGGGTTTTCCTACGAGCAGTACTTC. Variable domain in full (rest from reference TRBV7-7 and TRBJ2-7): GAGVSQSPRYKVTKRGQDVTLRCDPISSHATLYWYQQALGQGPEFLTYFNYEAQPDKSGLPSDRFSAERPEGSISTLTIQRTEQRDSAMYRCASSVRLAGFSYEQYFGPGTRLTVT.

The genes are TRBV5-1 and TRBJ1-2, with 11 nucleotides matching TRBD1. V was clipped by 4 bases and J by 7 bases; unmatched bases: 9. Germline values: CDR1 SGHRS, CDR2 YFSETQ. The CDR3 consists of 15 residues. Here the CDR3 reads CASSPGDRGSGGYTF. The CDR3 nucleotides read TGCGCCAGCAGCCCAGGGGACAGGGGGAGCGGTGGCTACACCTTC.

The CDR3 bases are TGTGCCAGCAGCCATGGGAAGACCGGGAAATTTTACACCGGGGAGCTGTTTTTT. Translating gives CASSHGKTGKFYTGELFF. V usage is TRBV11-2 and J usage is TRBJ2-2, with a tentative D call TRBD2 (5 bases). Germline-derived CDR1 and CDR2 are SGHAT and FQNNGV. V lost 5 bases and J lost 3, with 22 bases in between. This CDR3 is 18 amino acids long.

This chain connects TRBV4-1 to TRBJ2-5; possible D gene TRBD1, 7 bases. With 2 bases removed from V and 2 bases from J, the gap between germline ends came to 15 bases. This CDR3 contains 16 residues. Looked up from germline, CDR1 is MGHRA and CDR2 is YSYEKL. CDR3 sequence (DNA): TGCGCCAGCAGCCAATACGTGGAGGGACAGCAAGAGACCCAGTACTTC. Translated, it gives CASSQYVEGQQETQYF.

The chain joins TRBV7-8 to TRBJ2-2, with 13 bases lining up with TRBD2. Germline CDR1 is SGHVS and CDR2 is FQNEAQ. This CDR3 contains 16 residues. The junction had 7 bases not matched to a gene; V was cut back by 5 bases and J by 7 bases. CDR3 nucleotides: TGTGCCAGCAGCCCTGGGACTAGCGGGGTTCACGGGGAGCTGTTTTTT. Translation gives CASSPGTSGVHGELFF.

This clone was observed a few times. The chain joins TRBV19 to TRBJ2-7, with TRBD1 matching 9 bases. J lost 2 bases, V lost 5 bases, and 4 bases had no gene match. Germline V CDR1 and CDR2: LNHDA, SQIVND (reference sequence). The CDR3 length is 14 residues. The CDR3 sequence is CASSFGQGTYEQYF. As DNA, the CDR3 is TGTGCCAGTAGTTTTGGACAGGGGACCTACGAGCAGTACTTC.

CDR3 sequence reads: CSARAGTAEFF. The CDR3 nucleotides are TGCAGTGCTAGAGCTGGGACAGCGGAGTTCTTC. The chain employs TRBV20-1 and TRBJ2-1; 7 bases are a match to TRBD1. Germline lookup yields CDR1 DFQATT and CDR2 SNEGSKA (reference sequence). Trimming removed 1 base from V and 14 bases from J; junction bases left unmatched: 5. CDR3 length: 11 residues.

V gene TRBV6-2 or TRBV6-3 combines with J gene TRBJ2-7, with 11 nucleotides matching TRBD1. The CDR3 totals 16 residues. Germline V gives CDR1 MNHEY, CDR2 SVGEGT. With V trimmed by 4 bases and J by 5 bases, 10 bases remained unmatched. Written as DNA, the CDR3 is TGTGCCAGCAGTTCCCTCGGGACAGGGGGTAACGACGAGCAGTACTTC. This codes for CASSSLGTGGNDEQYF.

The chain links TRBV4-3 to TRBJ1-2; a possible D gene is TRBD1 (6 bases). The CDR3 consists of 15 residues. Germline loops: CDR1 LGHNA, CDR2 YSLEER. Trimming left V 3 bases short and J 1 base short, with 12 bases between. The CDR3, as DNA: TGCGCCAGCAGCCAGGCGACAGGTCTTAACTATGGCTACACCTTC. Translated: CASSQATGLNYGYTF.

The chain has TRBV11-2 and TRBJ2-7; D gene unclear. CDR3 size: 12 residues. CDR1 SGHAT and CDR2 FQNNGV come from the germline V gene. The V gene lost 3 bases and the J gene lost 6 bases, with 9 bases spanning the gap. The CDR3 DNA follows: TGTGCCAGCAGCTTTCTTCAGGCCGAGCAGTACTTC. This translates into CASSFLQAEQYF.

The chain couples TRBV27 to TRBJ2-2, with 12 bases fitting TRBD2. The CDR3 loop spans 16 amino acids. V gave up 5 bases and J gave up 4 bases; unmatched junction bases: 5. CDR1 and CDR2 from the germline V gene are MNHEY and SMNVEV (reference sequence). The CDR3 region has the DNA TGTGCCAGCAGTCCCCGACTAGCGGGGGCCACCGGGGAGCTGTTTTTT. Translated: CASSPRLAGATGELFF.

The chain links TRBV29-1 to TRBJ2-5; possibly TRBD2 for D (6 bases). Germline CDR1 SQVTM, CDR2 ANQGSEA. V was clipped by 3 bases and J by 2 bases, with 10 bases between them. This CDR3 comprises 13 residues. Written as DNA, the CDR3 is TGCAGCGTTGATGGGGACTGGCAAGAGACCCAGTACTTC. This translates into CSVDGDWQETQYF.

The chain couples TRBV18 to TRBJ1-1; TRBD1 aligns across 7 bases. Germline-derived CDR1 and CDR2 are KGHSH and LQKENI. This CDR3 region has 14 residues. J was trimmed by 5 bases and V by 4 bases; bases with no gene match: 7. DNA of the CDR3: TGTGCCAGCTCACGCTCTAACAGGGGTACTGAAGCTTTCTTT. This encodes CASSRSNRGTEAFF.

The chain is built from TRBV7-3 and TRBJ2-1; TRBD1 is a possible D gene (6 bases). Germline lookup yields CDR1 SGHTA and CDR2 FQGTGA. There are 15 residues in the CDR3. V lost 5 bases, J lost 8 bases, and 19 bases lay in between. CDR3 in DNA: TGTGCCAGCAGCCAAACAGGGTCGAGACGCCATGAGCAGTTCTTC. Its protein product is CASSQTGSRRHEQFF.

The J gene is TRBJ1-1, the V gene TRBV27, with 10 positions matching TRBD1. The CDR3 runs to 14 residues. J gave up 1 base and V 10 bases, and 6 bases lay outside the gene matches. In germline, CDR1 is MNHEY, CDR2 SMNVEV (reference sequence). CDR3 nucleotide sequence: TGTGCCACGCAACGGGACAGGGGGAACACTGAAGCTTTCTTT. This encodes CATQRDRGNTEAFF.

The sample holds a few counts of this clone. The rearrangement links TRBV12-3 or TRBV12-4 to TRBJ1-1; D is unclear. Trimming shortened V by 6 bases and J by 2 bases, and 10 bases separated the two germline ends. The CDR3 length is 13 residues. CDR3 in DNA: TGTGCCAGCAGACCCTCCGGTAACACTGAAGCTTTCTTT. Its translation: CASRPSGNTEAFF.

J is TRBJ1-2 and V is TRBV7-2; TRBD1 might be the D (6 bases). Trimming stripped 5 bases from V and 6 bases from J, with 16 bases between. This CDR3 spans 14 amino acids. Germline CDR1 is SGHTA and CDR2 is FQGNSA. The CDR3 reads CASSPPQGGNGYTF. The CDR3 DNA reads TGTGCCAGCAGCCCTCCACAGGGTGGGAATGGCTACACCTTC. Combining the CDR3 with reference TRBV7-2 and TRBJ1-2 gives the whole variable domain GAGVSQSPSNKVTEKGKDVELRCDPISGHTALYWYRQSLGQGLEFLIYFQGNSAPDKSGLPSDRFSAERTGGSVSTLTIQRTQQEDSAVYLCASSPPQGGNGYTFGSGTRLTVV.